The entry below describes one T cell receptor (beta chain). Its matching antigen is unknown. This specimen belongs to a study of cytomegalovirus exposure and HLA in healthy donors. As for the study in general: In a previous analysis, nearly 120 million unique TCR beta sequences were found from some 200 million T cells. About 77 million unique TCRs from HLA-typed donors made up an early data release.

Donors showed nominal health when sampled, although they likely had unrecorded immune exposures. The PCR contained 60 Vbeta and 13 Jbeta primers. TCRdb's copy holds only in-frame clones and misses some; the assay was immunoSEQ multiplex PCR. In the table there are 130,000 or so clones, about 73% of which are singletons. V was clipped by 0 bases and J by 0 bases, with 11 bases between them. The CDR3 has 16 residues. In germline, CDR1 is SGDLS, CDR2 YYNGEE. Findings and caveats of the study: Among TCR beta chains of equal frequency, HLA-associated ones were more clonally expanded in a later analysis.

The chain employs TRBV9 and TRBJ2-3; no firm D call. Sample: PBMCs. The origin of this receptor is a middle-aged woman in good health and CMV-seropositive. The CDR3 loop is CASSVGLTRSTDTQYF. CDR3 nucleotides: TGTGCCAGCAGCGTAGGGTTGACTCGAAGCACAGATACGCAGTATTTT.